Below, 24 T cell receptor beta chains from the same sample are listed, as sequenced in a study of radiation and T cells in renal cell carcinoma. The time point denotes: blood 2 weeks post-SBRT. Treatment described: 15 Gy SBRT to primary tumor, nephrectomy 4 weeks later. Measured with immunoSEQ multiplex PCR; TCRdb has only the in-frame clones, and not every one. Here the sample spans about 130,000 clones, over 75% being singletons. Specimen: blood, collected from a patient whose treatment included radiotherapy and nephrectomy. All receptors derive from a woman in her fifties or sixties with renal cell carcinoma.

A single count supports this clone. The chain has TRBV28 and TRBJ1-1; 7 nucleotides agree with TRBD1. After removal of 6 bases from V and 4 bases from J, the junction contained 8 bases not matched to a gene. In germline, CDR1 is MDHEN, CDR2 SYDVKM. The CDR3 is 14 residues long. The CDR3 region is CASSINRGFTEAFF. CDR3 bases: TGTGCCAGCAGCATCAACAGGGGTTTCACTGAAGCTTTCTTT.

This chain connects TRBV19 to TRBJ2-7; 10 nucleotides agree with TRBD1. The germline V gene has CDR1 LNHDA and CDR2 SQIVND (reference sequence). The V and J ends lost 5 bases and 6 bases, in that order; junction bases with no gene match: 7. The CDR3 spans 14 residues. The CDR3 DNA sequence: TGTGCCAGTAGTGCCACCGGGACAGGGGTCGAGCAGTACTTC. It specifies CASSATGTGVEQYF.

The J gene is TRBJ1-2, the V gene TRBV19, with D possibly matching TRBD1 (5 bases). V lost 6 bases, J lost 2 bases, and 10 bases lay in between. Germline lookup yields CDR1 LNHDA and CDR2 SQIVND (reference sequence). This CDR3 is built from 13 residues. CDR3 region: CASRGGANYGYTF. The CDR3 bases are TGTGCCAGTAGGGGCGGGGCGAACTATGGCTACACCTTC.

V usage is TRBV7-9 and J usage is TRBJ2-6; D may correspond to TRBD1 or TRBD2 (6 bases each). CDR1 SEHNR and CDR2 FQNEAQ come from the germline V gene (reference sequence). The CDR3 contains 17 residues. The V end was cut by 1 base, the J end by 4 bases, with 14 bases between. CDR3 region: CASSLVGGGSGANVLTF. In DNA, the CDR3 is TGTGCCAGCAGCTTAGTAGGGGGAGGCTCCGGGGCCAACGTCCTGACTTTC.

This chain links TRBV4-1 with TRBJ1-5; D remains ambiguous. CDR3 length: 14 amino acids. Trimming removed 0 bases from V and 2 bases from J, with 5 bases in between. Germline V gives CDR1 MGHRA, CDR2 YSYEKL. This CDR3 is CASSQETGNQPQHF. CDR3 nucleotides: TGCGCCAGCAGCCAAGAAACTGGCAATCAGCCCCAGCATTTT.

The CDR3 loop reads CASSLATRLANNEQFF. CDR3 bases: TGTGCCAGCAGCTTAGCGACGAGGTTGGCCAACAATGAGCAGTTCTTC. V gene TRBV7-2 combines with J gene TRBJ2-1; D not resolved. This CDR3 is built from 16 residues. With 0 bases removed from V and 5 bases from J, the gap between germline ends came to 14 bases. Germline loops: CDR1 SGHTA, CDR2 FQGNSA.

This rearrangement joins TRBV7-9 to TRBJ1-2; D remains ambiguous. The ends were cut back, 1 base at V and 4 bases at J, with 13 bases in the middle. This CDR3 region has 15 residues. From germline, CDR1 is SEHNR and CDR2 FQNEAQ (reference sequence). The CDR3 sequence: CASSLGAQPPYGYTF. CDR3 in DNA: TGTGCCAGCAGCTTAGGGGCCCAGCCTCCCTATGGCTACACCTTC. The full variable domain, in which reference TRBV7-9 and TRBJ1-2 provide the parts outside the CDR3, is DTGVSQNPRHKITKRGQNVTFRCDPISEHNRLYWYRQTLGQGPEFLTYFQNEAQLEKSRLLSDRFSAERPKGSFSTLEIQRTEQGDSAMYLCASSLGAQPPYGYTFGSGTRLTVV.

The V call is TRBV5-1, the J call TRBJ1-3; possibly TRBD1 for D (5 bases). The V and J ends lost 4 bases and 1 base respectively, with 9 bases between them. The length of the CDR3 is 14 residues. Germline-derived CDR1 and CDR2 are SGHRS and YFSETQ. CDR3 sequence reads: CASSPGDSGNTIYF. The CDR3 DNA sequence: TGCGCCAGCAGCCCGGGGGATTCTGGAAACACCATATATTTT.

The chain uses TRBV4-3 and TRBJ2-7, with 10 bases lining up with TRBD1. After removal of 1 base from V and 0 bases from J, the junction contained 3 bases not matched to a gene. Germline CDR1 and CDR2: LGHNA and YSLEER. CDR3 length equals 16 residues. CDR3 in DNA: TGCGCCAGCAGCCAAGGGACAGGGGGTGACTCCTACGAGCAGTACTTC. Protein: CASSQGTGGDSYEQYF.

V gene TRBV11-2 combines with J gene TRBJ2-2, with unresolved D. The CDR3 is 16 amino acids. V was cut by 0 bases and J by 0 bases, with 8 bases left in between. CDR1 SGHAT and CDR2 FQNNGV come from the germline V gene. For the CDR3, the DNA is TGTGCCAGCAGCTTAGATCTCAACGCGAACACCGGGGAGCTGTTTTTT. Translated: CASSLDLNANTGELFF.

The CDR3 DNA is TGTGCCAGCAGTTCTGGGGCCCGTAACGGCTACACCTTC. This sequence encodes CASSSGARNGYTF. The rearrangement uses TRBV28 and TRBJ1-2; the D gene is possibly TRBD1 (5 bases). CDR3 size: 13 residues. Per the germline V gene, CDR1 is MDHEN and CDR2 is SYDVKM. The V and J ends lost 4 bases and 8 bases respectively, with 14 bases between them.

The chain recombines TRBV5-6 with TRBJ1-2; D is perhaps TRBD1 (5 bases). Germline V gives CDR1 SGHDT, CDR2 YYEEEE. V lost 7 bases and J 6 bases, leaving 19 bases between the germline ends. The CDR3 is 14 amino acids. The CDR3 bases are TGTGCCAGCCACTACACCCTCTCAGGGCATGGCTACACCTTC. Translated: CASHYTLSGHGYTF. Supplemented by reference TRBV5-6 and TRBJ1-2, the full variable domain reads DAGVTQSPTHLIKTRGQQVTLRCSPKSGHDTVSWYQQALGQGPQFIFQYYEEEERQRGNFPDRFSGHQFPNYSSELNVNALLLGDSALYLCASHYTLSGHGYTFGSGTRLTVV.

The chain uses TRBV2 and TRBJ1-2; D is possibly TRBD1 (5 bases). V shed 5 bases and J shed 8 bases, with 18 bases lying between them. The CDR3 covers 14 residues. Per germline, CDR1 SNHLY and CDR2 FYNNEI. CDR3: CASSPGPHYEGYTF. The DNA for the CDR3 is TGTGCCAGCAGTCCGGGACCGCACTATGAGGGCTACACCTTC.

V and J are TRBV7-6 and TRBJ1-4; a weak D match, TRBD1 (6 bases). With 4 bases removed from V and 3 bases from J, the gap between germline ends came to 12 bases. Germline CDR1 is SGHVS and CDR2 is FNYEAQ. The CDR3 is 15 residues long. In DNA, the CDR3 is TGTGCCAGCAGCTCAACAGGGCTGGCTAATGAAAAACTGTTTTTT. Translation: CASSSTGLANEKLFF.

This chain links TRBV7-6 with TRBJ2-3, with a weak D call TRBD2 (6 bases). CDR3 size: 16 residues. The germline V gene encodes CDR1 SGHVS and CDR2 FNYEAQ. V was cut by 5 bases and J by 2 bases, with 17 bases left in between. CDR3 sequence reads: CASSPGVAETTDTQYF. The CDR3 DNA is TGTGCCAGCAGCCCTGGGGTAGCGGAGACCACAGATACGCAGTATTTT.

This chain connects TRBV27 to TRBJ2-5, with 7 bases identical to TRBD1. V was pared by 4 bases and J by 1 base, with 9 bases of the junction left unmatched. The CDR3 is 16 amino acids. Germline CDR1 and CDR2: MNHEY and SMNVEV (reference sequence). The CDR3 protein is CASSSPSGTVQETQYF. The CDR3 DNA follows: TGTGCCAGCAGTTCCCCGTCAGGGACAGTCCAAGAGACCCAGTACTTC.

In its sample, this clone was seen a few times. The V call is TRBV6-7, the J call TRBJ2-7; possibly TRBD1 for D (6 bases). TRBV6-7 is treated as an ORF (open reading frame) with a function not yet certain. The CDR3 has 13 amino acids. Trimming removed 2 bases at V and 6 bases at J, with 11 bases between. The CDR3 reads CASSYLSGVEQYF. CDR3 DNA: TGTGCCAGCAGTTACCTATCAGGGGTCGAGCAGTACTTC.

This clone has a single count. The genes are TRBV5-4 and TRBJ1-2, with D perhaps TRBD1 (5 bases). Germline V gene lookup returns CDR1 SGHNT and CDR2 YYREEE (reference sequence). This CDR3 comprises 14 residues. Trimming took 7 bases from V and 6 from J, leaving 19 bases between them. CDR3 sequence reads: CASRPAGGQDGYTF. CDR3 coding DNA: TGTGCCAGCCGGCCGGCGGGAGGACAAGATGGCTACACCTTC.

The table lists this clone with a few counts. The chain has TRBV19 and TRBJ2-2; 7 bases are a match to TRBD2. The CDR3 has 14 amino acids. Trimming took 5 bases from V and 4 from J; bases not matched to a gene: 4. Germline V gives CDR1 LNHDA, CDR2 SQIVND (reference sequence). Here the CDR3 reads CASSGGRATGELFF. The CDR3 DNA follows: TGTGCCAGTAGTGGGGGGAGGGCCACCGGGGAGCTGTTTTTT.

The chain carries TRBV15 and TRBJ1-2, with D hard to call. Germline V lookup: CDR1 LNHNV, CDR2 YYDKDF (reference sequence). V dropped 3 bases and J dropped 4 bases, with 9 bases sitting between them. This CDR3 contains 13 residues. CDR3 sequence reads: CATSRGSFYGYTF. CDR3 nucleotide sequence: TGTGCCACCAGCAGGGGGTCGTTCTATGGCTACACCTTC.

This clone was observed a handful of times. The V gene is TRBV4-2, the J gene TRBJ1-4, with 7 positions matching TRBD1. V trimming: 2 bases; J trimming: 8 bases; junction bases outside the gene matches: 8. This CDR3 is 15 amino acids long. Germline V gene sequence: CDR1 LGHNA, CDR2 YNFKEQ. The CDR3 protein is CASSQQQGRGEKLFF. The CDR3 DNA sequence: TGTGCCAGCAGCCAACAACAGGGGAGAGGAGAAAAACTGTTTTTT.

This rearrangement joins TRBV6-5 to TRBJ1-2; 7 bases are a match to TRBD1. The V and J ends lost 6 bases and 7 bases, in that order; junction bases with no gene match: 5. CDR3 length: 12 amino acids. Germline CDR1 is MNHEY and CDR2 is SVGAGI. CDR3 bases: TGTGCCAGCAGGCAGGGGGAGGGTGGCTACACCTTC. This translates into CASRQGEGGYTF.

The chain has TRBV30 and TRBJ2-1; tentatively, D is TRBD2 (5 bases). Germline lookup yields CDR1 GTSNPN and CDR2 SVGIG (reference sequence). The CDR3 is 15 amino acids. Trimming took 0 bases from V and 3 from J, leaving 12 bases between them. CDR3 sequence: CAWSVKVGVYNEQFF. In DNA form, the CDR3 reads TGTGCCTGGAGTGTTAAAGTGGGAGTCTACAATGAGCAGTTCTTC.

This sequence joins TRBV6-6 and TRBJ2-1; D may be TRBD1 (5 bases). Germline V gene data show CDR1 as MNHNY and CDR2 as SVGAGI (reference sequence). The V end was cut by 9 bases, the J end by 5 bases, with 14 bases between. The CDR3 extends over 13 amino acids. The CDR3 loop is CASIGHVDNEQFF. Written as DNA, the CDR3 is TGTGCCAGTATTGGACACGTGGACAATGAGCAGTTCTTC.